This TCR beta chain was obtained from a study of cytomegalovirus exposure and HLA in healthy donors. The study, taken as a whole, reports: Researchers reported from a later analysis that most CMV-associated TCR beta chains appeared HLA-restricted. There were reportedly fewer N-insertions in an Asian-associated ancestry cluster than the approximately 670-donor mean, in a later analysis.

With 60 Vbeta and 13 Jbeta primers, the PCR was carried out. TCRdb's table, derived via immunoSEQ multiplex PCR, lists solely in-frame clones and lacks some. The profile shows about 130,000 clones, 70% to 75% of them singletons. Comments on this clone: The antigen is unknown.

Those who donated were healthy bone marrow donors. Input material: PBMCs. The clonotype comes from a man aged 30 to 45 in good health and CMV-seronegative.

The CDR3 here is CASSEVFNQPQHF. The CDR3 nucleotides read TGTGCCAGCAGTGAAGTCTTCAATCAGCCCCAGCATTTT. V usage is TRBV6-1 and J usage is TRBJ1-5; D uncertain. The V end was cut by 1 base, the J end by 3 bases, with 4 bases between. The CDR3 sequence is 13 residues long. The V gene's germline CDR1 is MNHNS and CDR2 SASEGT.